This T cell receptor (beta chain) was sequenced for a study of T-cell memory formation after mild COVID-19. TCRdb re-derived calls from the 5' RACE reads in MiXCR, one entry per CDR3 protein. The sample yields about 360,000 distinct CDR3 sequences, 10% to 15% seen once. This receptor was identified in a man aged 18-30 years who had mild COVID-19 (a few samples of this study predate the infection). Cell type and time point are not known. The sample comprised PBMCs or a T cell subset sorted from them (not recorded which).

In DNA form, the CDR3 reads TGTGCCATCAGTGGCAACAGGGGGACGGGGGAGCAGTACTTC. This sequence encodes CAISGNRGTGEQYF. This sequence joins TRBV10-3 and TRBJ2-7; 8 nucleotides match TRBD1. This CDR3 comprises 14 residues. Looked up from germline, CDR1 is ENHRY and CDR2 is SYGVKD. With 4 bases clipped from V and 7 bases from J, the junction kept 9 bases outside the gene matches.